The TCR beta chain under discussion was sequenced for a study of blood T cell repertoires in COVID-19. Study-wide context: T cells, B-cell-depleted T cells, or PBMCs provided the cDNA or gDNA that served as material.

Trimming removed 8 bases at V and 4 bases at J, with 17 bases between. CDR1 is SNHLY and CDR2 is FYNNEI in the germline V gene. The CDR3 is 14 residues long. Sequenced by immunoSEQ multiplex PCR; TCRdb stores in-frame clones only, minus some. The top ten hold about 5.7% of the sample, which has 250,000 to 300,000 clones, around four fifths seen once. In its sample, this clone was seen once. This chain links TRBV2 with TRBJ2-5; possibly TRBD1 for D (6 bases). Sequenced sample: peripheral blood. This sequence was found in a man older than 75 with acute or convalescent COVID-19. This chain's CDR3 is CASGDNWGVETQYF. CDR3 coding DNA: TGTGCCAGCGGGGACAATTGGGGTGTAGAGACCCAGTACTTC. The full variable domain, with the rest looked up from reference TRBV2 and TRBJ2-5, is EPEVTQTPSHQVTQMGQEVILRCVPISNHLYFYWYRQILGQKVEFLVSFYNNEISEKSEIFDDQFSVERPDGSNFTLKIRSTKLEDSAMYFCASGDNWGVETQYFGPGTRLLVL.